The sequence of this TCR beta chain was determined in a study of cytomegalovirus exposure and HLA in healthy donors. The trim removed 2 bases at V and 4 bases at J, leaving 4 bases unmatched. This CDR3 is built from 15 residues. CDR1 is MNHNS and CDR2 is SASEGT in the germline V gene. Primers included in the PCR were 60 Vbeta and 13 Jbeta primers. Produced via immunoSEQ multiplex PCR; TCRdb's table is partial and in-frame only. The data contain roughly 140,000 clones, roughly 74% of them singletons. The genes are TRBV6-1 and TRBJ2-7, with 11 bases fitting TRBD2. Sequencing used PBMCs. This clonotype was obtained from a woman in her thirties or forties in good health and CMV-seropositive. CDR3 DNA sequence: TGTGCCAGCAGTGAACCGGGACTAGCGGTTTACGAGCAGTACTTC. Translating it yields CASSEPGLAVYEQYF.